These 25 T cell receptor beta chains came from one sample sequenced in a study of shared clonotypes between healthy human individuals. CD8 cells classed as naive were CD45RO-negative and positively selected for CCR7, excluding terminally differentiated effector memory CD45RA+ cells. Some clones are missing from TCRdb's copy, which holds only in-frame ones; the method was immunoSEQ multiplex PCR. The sample includes about 820,000 clones, 92% of them seen just once. The sample taken for sequencing was naive CD8+ T cells sorted from blood. These receptors were obtained from a young man in good health.

The gene calls are TRBV5-4 and TRBJ2-3; 12 nucleotides line up with TRBD2. Germline V gene data show CDR1 as SGHNT and CDR2 as YYREEE (reference sequence). With 2 bases clipped from V and 2 bases from J, the junction kept 3 bases outside the gene matches. The CDR3 spans 16 residues. The CDR3: CASSFLAGGDTDTQYF. In DNA form, the CDR3 reads TGTGCCAGCAGCTTTCTAGCGGGAGGGGACACAGATACGCAGTATTTT.

This clone was found once. This chain links TRBV4-1 with TRBJ2-1; D unclear. V dropped 1 base and J dropped 6 bases, with 10 bases sitting between them. From germline, CDR1 is MGHRA and CDR2 YSYEKL. This CDR3 has 14 residues. The CDR3 reads CASSQGPILNEQFF. The CDR3 DNA reads as TGCGCCAGCAGCCAAGGTCCCATTCTCAATGAGCAGTTCTTC.

The chain recombines TRBV9 with TRBJ2-1; 8 bases line up with TRBD1. V was clipped by 10 bases and J by 4 bases; unmatched bases: 4. From germline, CDR1 is SGDLS and CDR2 YYNGEE. This CDR3 comprises 12 residues. CDR3 coding DNA: TGTGCCGGAGGGGACAGGTACAATGAGCAGTTCTTC. Its protein is CAGGDRYNEQFF. Full variable domain (rest looked up from reference TRBV9 and TRBJ2-1): DSGVTQTPKHLITATGQRVTLRCSPRSGDLSVYWYQQSLDQGLQFLIQYYNGEERAKGNILERFSAQQFPDLHSELNLSSLELGDSALYFCAGGDRYNEQFFGPGTRLTVL.

The CDR3 region has the DNA TGCGCCAGCAGCCGGCCATATGAGGGTCGGGGGATCTCCTACAATGAGCAGTTCTTC. Its translation is CASSRPYEGRGISYNEQFF. This chain links TRBV4-1 with TRBJ2-1; TRBD2 is a possible D gene (6 bases). The V gene lost 4 bases and the J gene lost 0 bases, with 22 bases spanning the gap. The CDR3 is made up of 19 amino acids. CDR1 MGHRA and CDR2 YSYEKL come from the germline V gene.

The CDR3 DNA is TGTGCCAGCAGGGGGGTGCGGAACCAAGAGACCCAGTACTTC. Translation: CASRGVRNQETQYF. The J gene is TRBJ2-5, the V gene TRBV28; D is possibly TRBD1 or TRBD2 (5 bases each). The CDR3 consists of 14 residues. Trimming took off 6 bases at V and 0 bases at J, with 11 bases between the two ends. Per the germline V gene, CDR1 is MDHEN and CDR2 is SYDVKM.

Points on this clone: Distinct nucleotide sequences in the sample also encode this CDR3. The V and J genes are TRBV7-9 and TRBJ2-5; 7 bases agree with TRBD2. V lost 5 bases, J lost 1 base, and 4 bases stayed unmatched. Germline-derived CDR1 and CDR2 are SEHNR and FQNEAQ (reference sequence). The CDR3 totals 14 residues. The CDR3 nucleotides read TGTGCCAGCAGCCCTAGCGGAATCCAAGAGACCCAGTACTTC. Encoded protein: CASSPSGIQETQYF. Based on the CDR3 plus reference TRBV7-9 and TRBJ2-5, the full variable domain is DTGVSQNPRHKITKRGQNVTFRCDPISEHNRLYWYRQTLGQGPEFLTYFQNEAQLEKSRLLSDRFSAERPKGSFSTLEIQRTEQGDSAMYLCASSPSGIQETQYFGPGTRLLVL.

The V and J genes are TRBV11-2 and TRBJ2-5, with D possibly being TRBD1 (6 bases). The CDR3 totals 15 residues. Looked up from germline, CDR1 is SGHAT and CDR2 is FQNNGV. V lost 6 bases to trimming and J lost 3 bases, with 17 bases between them. This CDR3 is CASRPPRGFEETQYF. The CDR3 DNA reads TGTGCCAGCAGGCCACCCAGGGGTTTTGAAGAGACCCAGTACTTC.

This clone came up once. The genes are TRBV5-6 and TRBJ2-5; TRBD2 matches at 9 bases. The CDR3 loop spans 16 amino acids. Germline trimming cut 0 bases from V and 6 bases from J; bases unmatched to any gene: 9. CDR1 SGHDT and CDR2 YYEEEE come from the germline V gene. CDR3 in amino acids: CASSLETAGGPQTQYF. As DNA, the CDR3 is TGTGCCAGCAGCTTGGAAACGGCGGGAGGGCCGCAGACCCAGTACTTC.

Remarks on this clone: Other DNA sequences in this specimen translate into the identical CDR3. The rearrangement uses TRBV27 and TRBJ2-3; 8 bases are shared with TRBD2. This CDR3 spans 16 amino acids. J gave up 1 base and V 2 bases, and 5 bases lay outside the gene matches. The germline V gene has CDR1 MNHEY and CDR2 SMNVEV (reference sequence). The CDR3 nucleotides are TGTGCCAGCAGTTTACGTGCGGGAGGTCGCACAGATACGCAGTATTTT. Protein product: CASSLRAGGRTDTQYF.

The chain recombines TRBV5-1 with TRBJ2-2; no definite D call. The V end was cut by 6 bases, the J end by 1 base, with 7 bases between. This CDR3 has 13 residues. Germline CDR1 and CDR2: SGHRS and YFSETQ. CDR3 sequence: CASNRENTGELFF. Here the CDR3 DNA reads TGCGCCAGCAATAGGGAGAACACCGGGGAGCTGTTTTTT.

The J gene is TRBJ1-5, the V gene TRBV9; the D is unclear. The V end lost 0 bases, the J end lost 7 bases, and 11 bases lay between the germline ends. In germline, CDR1 is SGDLS, CDR2 YYNGEE. This CDR3 spans 14 amino acids. The CDR3: CASSVDGVGQPQHF. The CDR3 DNA is TGTGCCAGCAGCGTAGACGGGGTCGGACAGCCCCAGCATTTT.

V usage is TRBV6-5 and J usage is TRBJ2-7; 8 bases match TRBD1. After removal of 4 bases from V and 2 bases from J, the junction contained 7 bases not matched to a gene. CDR1 and CDR2 from the germline V gene are MNHEY and SVGAGI. The CDR3 covers 15 residues. Here the CDR3 reads CASSFNQGATYEQYF. The CDR3 region has the DNA TGTGCCAGCAGTTTCAATCAGGGGGCCACCTACGAGCAGTACTTC.

V gene TRBV6-1 combines with J gene TRBJ1-2; 7 bases are shared with TRBD1. Germline values: CDR1 MNHNS, CDR2 SASEGT. This CDR3 region has 14 residues. With V trimmed by 1 base and J by 6 bases, 5 bases remained unmatched. Written as DNA, the CDR3 is TGTGCCAGCAGTGAAGGTATAACAGGGGATGGCTACACCTTC. Amino acids: CASSEGITGDGYTF.

V gene TRBV25-1 combines with J gene TRBJ2-7; unclear D gene. CDR1 is MGHDK, CDR2 SYGVNS, per germline. Trimming removed 11 bases at V and 4 bases at J, with 9 bases between. The CDR3 loop spans 10 amino acids. CDR3 region: CARIGYEQYF. CDR3 nucleotides: TGTGCCCGCATAGGGTACGAGCAGTACTTC.

The rearrangement links TRBV7-9 to TRBJ2-5; 14 bases map to TRBD2. The CDR3 sequence is 17 residues long. Germline CDR1 reads SEHNR; CDR2 reads FQNEAQ (reference sequence). V shed 1 base, J shed 2 bases, and the junction held 3 bases outside the gene matches. CDR3 DNA sequence: TGTGCCAGCAGCTTAGGGACTAGCGGGAGGAGGCAAGAGACCCAGTACTTC. Its translation: CASSLGTSGRRQETQYF.

The chain employs TRBV11-2 and TRBJ1-5, with 8 nucleotides matching TRBD1. The CDR3 has 13 amino acids. Germline assignment: CDR1 SGHAT and CDR2 FQNNGV. V lost 5 bases, J lost 7 bases, and 4 bases stayed unmatched. CDR3 bases: TGTGCCAGCAGCGCGACAGGGGACCAGCCCCAGCATTTT. This translates into CASSATGDQPQHF. The variable domain in full, with the rest retrieved from reference TRBV11-2 and TRBJ1-5, is EAGVAQSPRYKIIEKRQSVAFWCNPISGHATLYWYQQILGQGPKLLIQFQNNGVVDDSQLPKDRFSAERLKGVDSTLKIQPAKLEDSAVYLCASSATGDQPQHFGDGTRLSIL.

This chain joins TRBV10-3 and TRBJ2-3, with TRBD2 matching over 8 bases. CDR3 length: 16 amino acids. V shed 4 bases, J shed 2 bases, and the junction held 8 bases outside the gene matches. Germline values: CDR1 ENHRY, CDR2 SYGVKD. The CDR3 sequence: CAISGDSGTNTDTQYF. The CDR3 coding sequence is TGTGCCATCAGTGGGGATAGCGGGACGAACACAGATACGCAGTATTTT.

The V and J genes are TRBV9 and TRBJ1-1; D call uncertain. This CDR3 is built from 16 residues. Trimming left V 4 bases short and J 1 base short, with 17 bases between. Germline assignment: CDR1 SGDLS and CDR2 YYNGEE. CDR3: CASSPGRVGWNTEAFF. For the CDR3, the DNA is TGTGCCAGCAGCCCAGGCCGGGTAGGGTGGAACACTGAAGCTTTCTTT.

The V and J genes are TRBV5-1 and TRBJ2-7, with D perhaps assigned TRBD1 or TRBD2 (5 bases each). Germline V gene data show CDR1 as SGHRS and CDR2 as YFSETQ. The CDR3 length is 14 residues. V was trimmed by 0 bases and J by 9 bases, leaving 16 bases between them. Here the CDR3 reads CASSLGDQGPRQYF. The DNA of the CDR3 is TGCGCCAGCAGCTTGGGGGACCAAGGGCCACGGCAGTACTTC.

The chain carries TRBV7-6 and TRBJ2-7; D ambiguous. V lost 3 bases to trimming and J lost 2 bases, with 8 bases between them. The CDR3 is 13 amino acids. CDR1 is SGHVS and CDR2 is FNYEAQ in the germline V gene. CDR3: CASSFSAAYEQYF. The DNA of the CDR3 is TGTGCCAGCAGCTTTAGTGCAGCCTACGAGCAGTACTTC.

This chain uses TRBV29-1 with TRBJ2-2; 7 bases are a match to TRBD2. The germline V gene has CDR1 SQVTM and CDR2 ANQGSEA. The V segment lost 5 bases and the J segment 1 base; nucleotides outside the gene matches: 4. This CDR3 comprises 14 residues. CDR3 sequence (DNA): TGCAGCGTTACGGGAGGTTGGAACACCGGGGAGCTGTTTTTT. This sequence encodes CSVTGGWNTGELFF.

This clone was counted once. The chain joins TRBV7-2 to TRBJ1-5, with D unclear. The germline CDR1 and CDR2 sequences are SGHTA and FQGNSA. The CDR3 length is 16 residues. V dropped 5 bases and J dropped 8 bases, with 22 bases sitting between them. CDR3 sequence: CASSPYSGSLLEPQHF. In DNA, the CDR3 is TGTGCCAGCAGCCCCTATAGCGGGTCACTTCTTGAGCCCCAGCATTTT.

The chain combines TRBV5-4 with TRBJ2-7; 10 positions agree with TRBD1. CDR3 length: 14 residues. CDR1 SGHNT and CDR2 YYREEE come from the germline V gene (reference sequence). Trimming removed 3 bases from V and 6 bases from J; junction bases left unmatched: 6. CDR3 coding DNA: TGTGCCAGCAGCTGGGGGGGACAGGGGTTCGAGCAGTACTTC. Translating it yields CASSWGGQGFEQYF.

Concerning this clone itself: Because the CDR3's place on the DNA is in doubt, the DNA is left out and the CDR3 is given as listed by TCRdb. The chain uses TRBV7-8 and TRBJ2-1; TRBD2 is the table's D call, not checked against the DNA. Both ends counted, the CDR3 spans 17 residues. In germline, CDR1 is SGHVS, CDR2 FQNEAQ. CDR3 sequence reads: CASSPRRDVAGGALAFF.

This chain links TRBV7-9 with TRBJ1-1; 7 bases fit TRBD1. Trimming removed 4 bases from V and 4 bases from J; junction bases left unmatched: 18. In germline, CDR1 is SEHNR, CDR2 FQNEAQ (reference sequence). This CDR3 is built from 18 residues. The CDR3 region has the DNA TGTGCCAGCAGCTCCGCAGACAGGGCGGGCCATTGGGGCACTGAAGCTTTCTTT. As protein: CASSSADRAGHWGTEAFF.